This TCR beta chain was identified in a study of T cell responses to AZD1222 COVID-19 vaccine. General study findings and limits: Reports say nearly half of spike-specific TCRs go after unmutated variant regions. Repertoire samples came only from after the peak T cell response. Seropositive status at baseline applied to only five to seven AZD1222 recipients. Spike-spanning, vaccine-associated CD4 TCRs were dominant at 160-218 and 743-854.

This clone was counted a few times. Its specificity is unknown. Assay used: immunoSEQ multiplex PCR; TCRdb lists only in-frame clones, some missing. The sample lists just under 90,000 clones; around 88% were seen once. Trimming cost V 4 bases and J 5 bases; bases outside gene matches: 4. CDR3 length: 16 amino acids. Germline-derived CDR1 and CDR2 are SGHAT and FQNNGV. The sequences come from peripheral blood, collected on day 0 of MenACWY control vaccination. The chain recombines TRBV11-2 with TRBJ2-3; 15 bases line up with TRBD2. The TCR sequence derives from an adult in good health. In DNA form, the CDR3 reads TGTGCCAGCAGCTACGGGACTAGCGGGGGGCAAGATACGCAGTATTTT. Its translation is CASSYGTSGGQDTQYF.